The 8 T cell receptor beta chains reported below all come from one sample, sequenced in a study of T cell responses to AZD1222 COVID-19 vaccine. The assay was immunoSEQ multiplex PCR, and TCRdb's table has in-frame clones only and misses some. The sample carries 130,000 or so clones, 70% to 90% recorded once. The starting material was peripheral blood, obtained 28 days after the second AZD1222 dose. The source of these receptors is an adult who received the AZD1222 COVID-19 vaccine.

This rearrangement joins TRBV7-8 to TRBJ2-1; 13 nucleotides agree with TRBD2. Germline V gene data show CDR1 as SGHVS and CDR2 as FQNEAQ. V was clipped by 5 bases and J by 10 bases; unmatched bases: 17. The CDR3 runs 18 residues. The CDR3 DNA sequence: TGTGCCAGCAGCAGACATACCGCCGGGACTAGCGGGATTGGAGAGCAGTTCTTC. Its protein product is CASSRHTAGTSGIGEQFF.

The chain links TRBV12-3 or TRBV12-4 to TRBJ1-2; 7 bases are a match to TRBD1. CDR3 length equals 13 residues. Trimming took 6 bases from V and 8 from J; bases not matched to a gene: 9. The CDR3 sequence is CASSRQGRRGYTF. Here the CDR3 DNA reads TGTGCCAGCAGCAGACAGGGCCGGAGGGGCTACACCTTC.

A word on this clone: One end of the junction does not line up with germline, which may come from a read error. The J gene is TRBJ2-1, the V gene TRBV7-9, with 10 nucleotides matching TRBD2. Germline-derived CDR1 and CDR2 are SEHNR and FQNEAQ (reference sequence). The CDR3 is 14 residues long. The CDR3 bases are TGTGCCAGCAGCTTGGGGGAGCGGGGGGGCCTCCCGGTCTTC. It translates to CASSLGERGGLPVF.

The chain employs TRBV3-1 (or the pseudogene TRBV3-2) and TRBJ2-5; either TRBD1 or TRBD2 may supply D (5 bases each). The CDR3 sequence is 12 residues long. V was cut by 0 bases and J by 7 bases, with 6 bases left in between. Germline values: CDR1 LGHDT, CDR2 YNNKEL (reference sequence). The CDR3 loop reads CASSQDGTTQYF. The CDR3 region has the DNA TGTGCCAGCAGCCAAGATGGGACGACCCAGTACTTC.

CDR3 region: CASSLYAGTNEKLFF. CDR3 coding DNA: TGTGCCAGCAGTTTGTACGCCGGGACAAATGAAAAACTGTTTTTT. V and J are TRBV27 and TRBJ1-4; tentatively, D is TRBD1 (6 bases). CDR1 MNHEY and CDR2 SMNVEV come from the germline V gene (reference sequence). The V end was cut by 3 bases, the J end by 5 bases, with 13 bases between. The CDR3 runs to 15 residues.

This clone was seen only a few times. The chain employs TRBV29-1 and TRBJ1-3; D remains ambiguous. Per germline, CDR1 SQVTM and CDR2 ANQGSEA. Trimming cost V 2 bases and J 2 bases, with 13 bases left between them. The CDR3 length is 15 residues. CDR3 protein: CSVERIEGTGNTIYF. The DNA for the CDR3 is TGCAGCGTTGAAAGGATTGAGGGAACTGGAAACACCATATATTTT.

V usage is TRBV18 and J usage is TRBJ2-3; D remains unclear. The germline V and J ends were trimmed by 3 bases and 3 bases, with 10 bases remaining between them. Germline V gene data show CDR1 as KGHSH and CDR2 as LQKENI. The CDR3 is 14 amino acids. The CDR3, as DNA: TGTGCCAGCTCACCGTCACAGAGTACAGATACGCAGTATTTT. The encoded protein is CASSPSQSTDTQYF.

V gene TRBV5-4 combines with J gene TRBJ1-2; perhaps TRBD1 as D (5 bases). Trimming took 3 bases from V and 6 from J, leaving 9 bases between them. The CDR3 spans 12 residues. CDR1 is SGHNT, CDR2 YYREEE, per germline (reference sequence). For the CDR3, the DNA is TGTGCCAGCAGCTCGGACACTAATGGCTACACCTTC. Its translation is CASSSDTNGYTF.